Following are 3 T cell receptor beta chains from one sample sequenced in a study of T cells in Graves' hyperthyroidism and ophthalmopathy. Amplified TCR beta CDR3 regions came from RNA transcripts. Carried out on the TCR CDR3, a first-round RT-PCR used the HTBI primer set. Each CDR3 protein is one row after TCRdb ran MiXCR on the multiplex PCR reads. The sample contains roughly 350,000 distinct CDR3 sequences, about 15% of which appear only once. Sequencing was carried out using blood. Source of these receptors: a young woman with Graves' hyperthyroidism.

This clonotype occurred a few times. This chain links TRBV2 with TRBJ2-1, with D perhaps matching TRBD1 or TRBD2 (6 bases each). V lost 8 bases, J lost 0 bases, and 23 bases lay in between. CDR3 length equals 18 residues. The germline gives CDR1 SNHLY, CDR2 FYNNEI. Here the CDR3 reads CASGRDLREGGSYNEQFF. The CDR3 DNA reads as TGTGCCAGCGGCCGGGACCTTCGCGAGGGGGGCTCCTACAATGAGCAGTTCTTC.

This clonotype was detected ten times or more. The chain combines TRBV6-1 with TRBJ2-7, with a tentative D call TRBD1 (8 bases). V shed 6 bases and J shed 4 bases, with 16 bases lying between them. The CDR3 covers 14 residues. Germline V gene data show CDR1 as MNHNS and CDR2 as SASEGT. In DNA form, the CDR3 reads TGTGCCAGCAGACACACAGGGGGGGTTTACGAGCAGTACTTC. Translation gives CASRHTGGVYEQYF.

This clonotype came up many times. V gene TRBV6-1 combines with J gene TRBJ1-2; D gene unclear. Germline loops: CDR1 MNHNS, CDR2 SASEGT. Trimming cost V 1 base and J 8 bases, with 11 bases left between them. The CDR3 runs 13 residues. CDR3 region: CASSEETPWGYTF. The CDR3 DNA sequence: TGTGCCAGCAGTGAAGAAACGCCCTGGGGCTACACCTTC.